Detailed here is one T cell receptor beta chain. Its target is not known. The data originate from a study of T cell responses to AZD1222 COVID-19 vaccine. For the study at large: Analysis merged second doses at about 4 or about 12 weeks.

Germline CDR1 and CDR2: MNHEY and SMNVEV (reference sequence). Trimming removed 0 bases at V and 7 bases at J, with 18 bases between. This CDR3 spans 16 amino acids. The table came from immunoSEQ multiplex PCR; TCRdb's copy has only in-frame clones and leaves some out. The table has some 130,000 clones, approximately 90% seen once. General observations from the study: Most donors were white British and more were female, and clonal diversity was possibly underestimated. Repertoire samples came only from after the peak T cell response.

The chain recombines TRBV27 with TRBJ1-2; D possibly corresponds to TRBD1 (6 bases). The receptor was derived from an adult in good health. The source was peripheral blood, collected on day 0 of AZD1222 vaccination. CDR3 DNA: TGTGCCAGCAGTTTATCTTTAACGGGGGGCGCTTCTGGCTACACCTTC. It yields the protein CASSLSLTGGASGYTF.